This T cell receptor beta chain originates from a study of blood T cell repertoires in COVID-19. Whole-study context: COVID-19 samples, acute and convalescent, were from the United States, Italy and Spain. Sample material is recorded as cDNA or gDNA derived from T cells, B-cell-depleted T cells, or PBMCs.

Original analysis: For nucleated cells, counts were estimated from reference gene primer amplification. This table comes from immunoSEQ multiplex PCR, and its TCRdb copy is limited to in-frame clones, with some not included. D and trimming come from the DNA, and the V and J calls and clone size come from that table. Of 200,000 to 250,000 clones in the sample, about 83% are singletons; the top ten hold roughly 12%. After removal of 6 bases from V and 3 bases from J, the junction contained 5 bases not matched to a gene. The CDR3 sequence is 15 residues long. The V gene's germline CDR1 is SGHAT and CDR2 FQNNGV. This clone was detected only a few times.

The rearrangement links TRBV11-2 to TRBJ2-2, with 9 bases aligning to TRBD2. Sequencing was performed on peripheral blood. This TCR was recovered from a man at least 80 years old with acute or convalescent COVID-19. The CDR3 DNA follows: TGTGCCAGCAGGGTAGCGGGGGTGTACACCGGGGAGCTGTTTTTT. Protein sequence: CASRVAGVYTGELFF.